This passage covers 12 T cell receptor beta chains from one sample sequenced in a study of blood T cell repertoires in COVID-19. Method: immunoSEQ multiplex PCR; TCRdb's copy keeps in-frame clones and lacks some. The data contain under 150,000 clones, 60% to 80% of them singletons. Sequences were obtained from peripheral blood. These receptors were obtained from a man aged 50-59 years with active or convalescent COVID-19.

The chain is built from TRBV3-1 (or the pseudogene TRBV3-2) and TRBJ1-5; TRBD1 might be the D (6 bases). The germline CDR1 and CDR2 sequences are LGHDT and YNNKEL (reference sequence). This CDR3 has 16 amino acids. V was pared by 0 bases and J by 9 bases, with 18 bases between. As DNA, the CDR3 is TGTGCCAGCAGCCAAGATATTTCCAGGGGCCCTTGGCCCCAGCATTTT. It specifies CASSQDISRGPWPQHF.

In this sample, this clone turned up once. V gene TRBV19 combines with J gene TRBJ2-5, with TRBD1 matching 7 bases. The ends lost 5 bases at V and 3 bases at J; junction bases unmatched: 9. CDR1 and CDR2 (germline): LNHDA, SQIVND (reference sequence). The CDR3 totals 15 residues. CDR3 bases: TGTGCCAGTAGTGCACCTAACAGGGGCGAAGAGACCCAGTACTTC. This sequence encodes CASSAPNRGEETQYF.

The chain carries TRBV27 and TRBJ1-6, with a tentative D call TRBD1 (5 bases). Germline V gene lookup returns CDR1 MNHEY and CDR2 SMNVEV (reference sequence). The ends were cut back, 5 bases at V and 7 bases at J, with 12 bases in the middle. There are 14 residues in the CDR3. CDR3 nucleotides: TGTGCCAGCAGTCTTCCACAGGAAAATTCACCCCTCCACTTT. It specifies CASSLPQENSPLHF.

The gene calls are TRBV27 and TRBJ2-3, with TRBD2 matching over 15 bases. This CDR3 is 20 amino acids long. Looked up from germline, CDR1 is MNHEY and CDR2 is SMNVEV (reference sequence). V shed 1 base, J shed 6 bases, and the junction held 14 bases outside the gene matches. The CDR3 loop reads CASSLWGGTSGRLPPDTQYF. DNA for the CDR3: TGTGCCAGCAGTTTATGGGGGGGGACTAGCGGGAGGCTCCCGCCTGATACGCAGTATTTT.

The chain couples TRBV19 to TRBJ1-4; 9 bases line up with TRBD1. In germline, CDR1 is LNHDA, CDR2 SQIVND (reference sequence). After removal of 5 bases from V and 8 bases from J, the junction contained 6 bases not matched to a gene. The CDR3 runs to 14 residues. CDR3 nucleotide sequence: TGTGCCAGTAGTCAACAGGGGGCGGGCGAAAAACTGTTTTTT. The encoded protein is CASSQQGAGEKLFF.

The V and J genes are TRBV9 and TRBJ1-6; the match to TRBD1 covers 7 bases. The V segment lost 2 bases and the J segment 7 bases; nucleotides outside the gene matches: 6. There are 15 residues in the CDR3. Germline lookup yields CDR1 SGDLS and CDR2 YYNGEE. CDR3 residues: CASSVRDSRNSPLHF. The CDR3 DNA is TGTGCCAGCAGCGTCCGGGACAGTCGAAATTCACCCCTCCACTTT. The variable domain in full, completed from reference TRBV9 and TRBJ1-6, reads DSGVTQTPKHLITATGQRVTLRCSPRSGDLSVYWYQQSLDQGLQFLIQYYNGEERAKGNILERFSAQQFPDLHSELNLSSLELGDSALYFCASSVRDSRNSPLHFGNGTRLTVT.

As regards this clone: Within the sample, other DNA sequences also encode this same CDR3. The V gene is TRBV6-5, the J gene TRBJ2-2, with a tentative D call TRBD2 (5 bases). CDR3 size: 13 residues. V was cut by 7 bases and J by 7 bases, with 13 bases left in between. The germline CDR1 and CDR2 sequences are MNHEY and SVGAGI. This CDR3 is CASKRRQDGELFF. The CDR3 nucleotides read TGTGCCAGCAAACGGAGGCAAGACGGGGAGCTGTTTTTT.

This clone turned up a few times. V is TRBV6-5 and J is TRBJ2-7; 11 nucleotides align to TRBD2. The trim removed 6 bases at V and 11 bases at J, leaving 12 bases unmatched. The V gene's germline CDR1 is MNHEY and CDR2 SVGAGI. The CDR3 length is 14 residues. The CDR3 loop reads CASRPGLAVREEYF. CDR3 DNA: TGTGCCAGCAGACCGGGACTAGCGGTTAGGGAGGAGTACTTC.

This sequence joins TRBV27 and TRBJ1-6; D not certain. The CDR3 spans 13 residues. Trimming stripped 4 bases from V and 5 bases from J, with 6 bases between. The germline gives CDR1 MNHEY, CDR2 SMNVEV (reference sequence). CDR3 DNA: TGTGCCAGCAGTTACGGGGATAATTCACCCCTCCACTTT. Translated: CASSYGDNSPLHF.

Points on this clone: The sample has other DNA sequences that encode this CDR3 too. The rearrangement uses TRBV27 and TRBJ1-1; 8 positions agree with TRBD1. This CDR3 is built from 12 residues. After removal of 5 bases from V and 5 bases from J, the junction contained 1 base not matched to a gene. Germline V gene data show CDR1 as MNHEY and CDR2 as SMNVEV (reference sequence). This chain's CDR3 is CASSTGGTEAFF. The CDR3 DNA reads as TGTGCCAGCAGTACAGGGGGAACTGAAGCTTTCTTT.

V gene TRBV7-9 combines with J gene TRBJ2-7, with D possibly matching TRBD2 (7 bases). Germline V lookup: CDR1 SEHNR, CDR2 FQNEAQ (reference sequence). The CDR3 loop spans 14 amino acids. The V end was cut by 5 bases, the J end by 0 bases, with 11 bases between. CDR3 region: CASSPGGLSYEQYF. The CDR3 DNA follows: TGTGCCAGCAGCCCGGGGGGCCTCTCCTACGAGCAGTACTTC.

This chain links TRBV7-8 with TRBJ2-5, with D possibly TRBD2 on 6 matching bases. The CDR3 contains 15 residues. V shed 1 base and J shed 4 bases, with 13 bases lying between them. CDR1 and CDR2 (germline): SGHVS, FQNEAQ. CDR3 region: CASSLGTAGGETQYF. DNA for the CDR3: TGTGCCAGCAGCTTAGGAACCGCCGGGGGAGAGACCCAGTACTTC.